The clone carrying this T cell receptor (beta chain) was seen only a few times. Its antigen is unknown. The data belong to a study of Graves' ophthalmopathy and Graves' hyperthyroidism. As for the study in general: Before any treatment was given, at initial diagnosis, peripheral blood was collected. Findings of the study overall: Ophthalmopathy cases were distinguished from stable hyperthyroidism by a 13-signature model, reaching 87.88% sensitivity and roughly 81% specificity.

Diagnosis relied on clinical symptoms, serum thyroxine, TRAb, thyroid ultrasound and orbital computed tomography. The authors amplified TCR beta CDR3 regions, and they did so from RNA transcripts for repertoire sequencing. RT-PCR was first run with HTBI primers, then multiplex PCR in a second round. MiXCR was run by TCRdb on the multiplex PCR reads, yielding one entry per CDR3 protein. In the table there are roughly 380,000 distinct CDR3 sequences, 15% of which are singletons. Sequenced input: peripheral blood. This TCR was recovered from a woman under 30 with stable Graves' hyperthyroidism.

The CDR3 sequence: CSARDVSGGRPGELFF. CDR3 DNA: TGCAGTGCTAGAGATGTTAGCGGGGGGCGGCCCGGGGAGCTGTTTTTT. V usage is TRBV20-1 and J usage is TRBJ2-2; 10 bases are a match to TRBD2. This CDR3 contains 16 residues. Trimming took 0 bases from V and 6 from J; bases not matched to a gene: 7. The germline CDR1 and CDR2 sequences are DFQATT and SNEGSKA (reference sequence).